This T cell receptor (beta chain) was observed in a study of OX40 agonist ivuxolimab in advanced cancers. Profiling relied on immunoSEQ multiplex PCR, and the TCRdb table lists in-frame clones only, not all of them. This sample has over 15,000 clones, with around nine tenths found just once. Regarding the study as a whole: Antigen specificity of clonally expanded peripheral T cells was not established. The CD4+ and CD8+ T cells in the blood had expanded clonally by week 6 at 0.1 to 3.0 mg/kg. Among T cells, CD8+ cells averaged more expanded clones than CD4+ cells.

Points on this clone: Antigen: not known.

Autoimmune disease history or systemic immunosuppression disqualified patients. This receptor was identified in an adult with an advanced solid tumor such as melanoma, head and neck, liver or kidney cancer. The specimen was CD4+ or CD8+ T cells sorted from blood, collected in a trial of the OX40 agonist ivuxolimab.

CDR3: CASSLRGPDTQYF. Here the CDR3 DNA reads TGTGCCAGCAGCTTGAGGGGTCCAGATACGCAGTATTTT. The chain couples TRBV5-6 to TRBJ2-3; D may be TRBD1 (5 bases). Germline CDR1 SGHDT, CDR2 YYEEEE. Trimming left V 1 base short and J 4 bases short, with 7 bases between. The CDR3 totals 13 residues.